The rows below give T cell receptor beta chains drawn from one sample of a study of blood T cell repertoires in COVID-19. Repertoires were generated with immunoSEQ multiplex PCR, while TCRdb's copy carries only in-frame clones and drops some. Found here are tens of thousands of clones, about 81% of them singletons; the top ten hold roughly 14%. Sequenced input: peripheral blood. The receptors stem from a man aged 80 or over with acute or convalescent COVID-19. Both conserved end residues are trimmed from each CDR3.

v_call cdr3_aa
TRBV11-1 ASSKGQGRETQY
TRBV6-1 ASSDRDRSSYEQY
TRBV15 ATSTRQGDYGYT
TRBV5-1 ASRPGQGVHEQY
TRBV3-1/TRBV3-2 ASSHAGVPEY
TRBV5-6 ASSSKRRQGVNTEAF
TRBV6-4 ASSDSRVGEQF
TRBV12-3/TRBV12-4 ASSLAGDYGYT
TRBV7-9 ASSPRQNTEAF
TRBV29-1 SVLSAPGMGNTIY
TRBV6-1 ASSEVATGALTEAF
TRBV5-6 ASSWDRALGYT
TRBV7-8 ASSPFYEQY
TRBV7-2 ASSPLQGHSGNTIY
TRBV18 ASSVVGRTSSYEQY
TRBV5-8 ASSLDGTGGNTEAF
TRBV10-3 AIRTAAEAHNSPLH
TRBV7-9 ASSSSRGGTGELF
TRBV5-1 ASSPQKSYGYT
TRBV2 ASGRDRGLYEQY
TRBV6-5 ASSRTSGSLNEQF
TRBV11-2 ASSLRTRGNTIY
TRBV7-2 ASSLVSYNEQF
TRBV28 ASSPGQSSYEQY
TRBV5-1 ASNTGINTEAF
TRBV10-3 AISEQPPGQGSGEQY
TRBV11-2 ASSSNPGLTGEQY
TRBV7-2 ASSLGGDRQPQH
TRBV11-2 ASSLGGLAGEQY
TRBV6-2/TRBV6-3 ASSYGDGTIYNEQF
TRBV14 ASSQDFVQGREQY
TRBV19 ASSIGGTANTGELF
TRBV6-4 ASSLDWSSTGELF
TRBV4-3 ASSQDSGTGGYT
TRBV7-6 ASSLGARETQY
TRBV9 ASSVGLGGTTNEKLF
TRBV4-3 ASSLQSGGPSNEQF
TRBV30 AWSVRGSRGYT
TRBV7-2 ASSLLPDLTSTDTQY
TRBV6-5 ASSRQGYTEAF
TRBV6-6 ASSDGASGTDTQY
TRBV7-9 ASSTSGSGSYNEQF
TRBV7-9 ASRSDTNYGYT